The entry below describes one T cell receptor (beta chain). This clonotype was detected a few times. Its antigen target is currently unknown. The conserved phenylalanine or tryptophan is not found at the CDR3 terminus, so this likely reflects a read error. The sample comes from a study of regulatory T cells in long-lasting Graves disease (dated by TCRdb to the early 2020s). Regarding the complete study: Patients with newly diagnosed Graves' disease had been on antithyroid drugs for under 3 months. Patients with persistent Graves' disease were compared with patients with newly diagnosed Graves' disease using TCR sequencing and RNA sequencing of peripheral blood. The study took place in China and was registered as a clinical trial. A total of roughly 33 samples were covered by TCR sequencing, comprising approximately 13 persistent and roughly 20 newly diagnosed Graves' disease patients. General study outcomes and caveats: Only the TCR beta chain was sequenced and analyzed. The authors acknowledged the small sample size as a limitation that may reduce accuracy. Patients with persistent disease shared more public clonotypes (around 3,000) than newly diagnosed patients did (966). Because the primary lesion, thyroid tissue, could not be accessed, the study looked at peripheral blood alone. TRBV28, TRBJ1-2 and TRBJ2-5 were preferentially used in persistent disease, while TRBV20-1 and TRBJ2-1 were favored in newly diagnosed disease. Compared with newly diagnosed patients, persistent Graves' disease patients had lower TCR Shannon entropy and fewer highly expanded clones, which suggests clonal expansion.

The method was multiplex PCR. The instrument given in TCRdb is Illumina HiSeq 4000. iRepertoire HTBI primers and Arm-PCR amplification of CDR3 regions were used to construct TCR beta libraries. PCR products were gel purified before sequencing. The paper's data handling went like this. A total of fewer than 65 TRBV and some 15 TRBJ segments were identified across samples and were used for gene usage analysis of CDR3 amino acid clonotypes. COPE and FqMerger were used to merge the filtered high-quality paired reads into contigs. Contigs were aligned with BLAST to IMGT TRBV, TRBD and TRBJ reference genes, and CDR3 was defined per IMGT. Highly expanded clones were defined as clonotypes with a frequency above 0.1%. Repertoire diversity was measured by Shannon entropy, and V-J evenness by the Gini coefficient. Public clonotypes were defined as clonotypes shared by more than one individual. TCRdb reprocessed the public reads (quality trimming at Q25 with fastp, clone calling with MiXCR) and kept in-frame beta chains. CDR3 protein duplicates are merged, each entry listing the most common genes and DNA. The V and J calls, along with clone size, are taken from TCRdb and not from the paper's own processing. The sample records 350,000 to 500,000 distinct CDR3 sequences, 14% of which are singletons. The ten largest clones add up to roughly a sixth of the sample.

The sample's time point label, in plain terms: newly diagnosed GD, antithyroid drugs for less than 3 months. RNA was extracted from PBMCs in TRIzol for both TCR sequencing and RNA sequencing. Graves' disease was diagnosed according to American Thyroid Association guidelines. The patients came from an endocrinology department in Xi'an, China. From each patient, nine milliliters of peripheral blood was collected into an EDTA anticoagulant tube. Ficoll Paque Plus density gradient separation was used to isolate PBMCs, and no further T cell sorting was performed. RNA quality was checked with an Agilent 2100 Bioanalyzer and agarose gel, and concentration with a NanoDrop 2000. Sequences SEHNR (CDR1) and FQNEAQ (CDR2) are obtained from the germline V gene (reference sequence). The CDR3 numbers 13 amino acids, ends counted. The kept DNA is CDR3 alone, 39 bases in frame from the first base. Trimming removed 5 bases from V and 8 bases from J, leaving 15 bases between the germline ends.

This sample was also put to use in a study of T cells in Graves' hyperthyroidism and ophthalmopathy. That second report states: Graves' hyperthyroidism was defined as stable when no progression to ophthalmopathy occurred over 18 months of follow-up. Hyperthyroidism patients were newly diagnosed, had a disease duration of under 2 months, and were aged 18 to 65 years. The study excluded patients with uncontrolled infections, other autoimmune diseases, pregnancy or lactation. Clinical symptoms, serum thyroxine and TRAb, thyroid ultrasound, and orbital computed tomography formed the basis for the diagnoses. A first-round RT-PCR of the TCR CDR3 used the HTBI primer set with the Qiagen OneStep RT-PCR kit. Most expanded thyroid clonotypes (frequency above 0.001) were also found in blood, which suggests that blood repertoires may mirror thyroid immune responses. Ophthalmopathy was separated from stable hyperthyroidism by a 13 V-J signature model, with 85% to 90% sensitivity and 81% to 82% specificity obtained in cross-validation and 80%/75% obtained in testing. In validation, progression to ophthalmopathy was predicted by the model with nearly 71% sensitivity and 72% to 80% specificity, a median of approximately 6.5 months before onset. To identify TCR V-J signatures that set the groups apart, the researchers used a discovery cohort of 90 to 100 patients, made up of 43 with Graves' ophthalmopathy and about 55 with stable Graves' hyperthyroidism. An independent validation cohort of under 20 hyperthyroidism patients and over 15 patients who later progressed to ophthalmopathy tested prospective prediction of ophthalmopathy. The approximately 100 discovery patients were randomly split 7:3 into training and test sets. The study also compared thyroid tissue and blood T-cell repertoires from more than 5 Graves' hyperthyroidism patients. After blood sampling, hyperthyroidism patients were treated with methimazole at a starting dose of 30 mg daily, and ophthalmopathy patients were treated with high-dose intravenous methylprednisolone. Libraries were constructed in a second round of multiplex PCR, after which size selection and purification were performed. The libraries were sequenced on an Illumina HiSeq2000 using paired-end 100 bp reads. SOAPnuke was used to process the raw data, removing reads that contained adapters or uncalled bases, had a mean Phred below 15, or lacked an exact match to the constant primer or identifier. COPE v1.2.5 was used to merge high-quality paired reads, and clonotypes were defined as unique nucleotide sequences. MiTCR v1.1 was used to align clonotypes to the IMGT TRBV, TRBD and TRBJ reference segments. The analysis included only V-J combinations with a frequency above 0.0001, which together covered about 99% of the repertoires. A TCS score was defined as the ratio between F50 (clonal expansion) and ExV (chaos), using BLOSUM62-based TCRdist between CDR3 peptides within each V-J. Welch's t-statistics and random forest reduced around 510 V-J features to 13, which were used in a naive Bayes classifier (R e1071). No statistical method was used to set the sample size in advance, and investigators knew the group allocation. TCR Vbeta CDR3 sequencing of some 140 peripheral blood samples (43 ophthalmopathy, roughly 72 hyperthyroidism and roughly 17 progressor patients) is reported in the paper.

Here the sequenced sample was peripheral blood mononuclear cells (PBMCs), taken at new diagnosis, from a patient treated with antithyroid drugs. The V gene is TRBV7-9 and the J gene is TRBJ1-1; the D gene cannot be named for sure. The origin of this receptor is a woman aged 45-65 years with Graves disease. Donor details come from another sample of the same person, matched by shared clones. The DNA sequence is given as TGTGCCAGCAGCCATATTTGGGTACCAGAAGCTTTCTCT. The translation is CASSHIWVPEAFS.